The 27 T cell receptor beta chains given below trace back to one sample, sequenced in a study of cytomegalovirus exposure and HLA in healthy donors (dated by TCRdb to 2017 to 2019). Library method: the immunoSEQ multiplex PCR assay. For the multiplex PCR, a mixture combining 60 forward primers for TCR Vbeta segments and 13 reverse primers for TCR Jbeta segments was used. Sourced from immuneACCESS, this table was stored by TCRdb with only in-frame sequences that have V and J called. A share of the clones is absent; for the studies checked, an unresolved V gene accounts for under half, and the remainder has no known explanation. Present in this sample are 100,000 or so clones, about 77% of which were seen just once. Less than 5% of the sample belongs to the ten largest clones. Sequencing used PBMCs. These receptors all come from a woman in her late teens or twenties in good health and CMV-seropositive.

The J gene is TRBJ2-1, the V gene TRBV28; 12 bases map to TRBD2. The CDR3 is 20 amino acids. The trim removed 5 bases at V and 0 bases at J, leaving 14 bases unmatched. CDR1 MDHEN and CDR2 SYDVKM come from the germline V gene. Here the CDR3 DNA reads TGTGCCAGCAGTCAAACTAGCGGGAGGACCCACTTCATCTCCTACAATGAGCAGTTCTTC. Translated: CASSQTSGRTHFISYNEQFF.

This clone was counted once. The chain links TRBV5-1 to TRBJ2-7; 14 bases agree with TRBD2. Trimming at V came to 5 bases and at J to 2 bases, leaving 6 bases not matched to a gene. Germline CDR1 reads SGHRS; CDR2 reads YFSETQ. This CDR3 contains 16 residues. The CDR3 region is CASSPGTSGRAYEQYF. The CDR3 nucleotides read TGCGCCAGCAGTCCCGGGACTAGCGGGAGAGCCTACGAGCAGTACTTC.

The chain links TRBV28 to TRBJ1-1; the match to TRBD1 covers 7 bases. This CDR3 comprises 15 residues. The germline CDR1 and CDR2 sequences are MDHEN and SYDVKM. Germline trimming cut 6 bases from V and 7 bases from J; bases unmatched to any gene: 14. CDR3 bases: TGTGCCAGCAGCGGACCCCGACAGGGCCCCTTTGAAGCTTTCTTT. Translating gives CASSGPRQGPFEAFF.

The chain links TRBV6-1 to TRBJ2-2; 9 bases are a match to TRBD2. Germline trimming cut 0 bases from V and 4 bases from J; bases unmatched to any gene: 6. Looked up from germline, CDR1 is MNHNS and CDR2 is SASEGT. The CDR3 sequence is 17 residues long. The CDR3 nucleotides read TGTGCCAGCAGTGAAGCGCCAGCGGGAGGTAGCACCGGGGAGCTGTTTTTT. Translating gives CASSEAPAGGSTGELFF.

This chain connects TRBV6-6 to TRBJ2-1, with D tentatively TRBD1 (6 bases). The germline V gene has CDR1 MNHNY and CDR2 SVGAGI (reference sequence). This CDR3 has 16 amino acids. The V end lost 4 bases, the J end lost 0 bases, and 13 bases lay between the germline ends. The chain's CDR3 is CASSWSGTSSYNEQFF. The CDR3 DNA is TGTGCCAGCAGTTGGTCCGGGACAAGCTCCTACAATGAGCAGTTCTTC.

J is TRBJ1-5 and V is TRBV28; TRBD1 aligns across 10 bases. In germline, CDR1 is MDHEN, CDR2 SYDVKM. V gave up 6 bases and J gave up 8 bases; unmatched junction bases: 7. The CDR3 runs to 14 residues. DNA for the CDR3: TGTGCCAGCAGGGGGACAGGGGAAATAAAGCCCCAGCATTTT. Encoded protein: CASRGTGEIKPQHF. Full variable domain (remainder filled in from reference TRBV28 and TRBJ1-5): DVKVTQSSRYLVKRTGEKVFLECVQDMDHENMFWYRQDPGLGLRLIYFSYDVKMKEKGDIPEGYSVSREKKERFSLILESASTNQTSMYLCASRGTGEIKPQHFGDGTRLSIL.

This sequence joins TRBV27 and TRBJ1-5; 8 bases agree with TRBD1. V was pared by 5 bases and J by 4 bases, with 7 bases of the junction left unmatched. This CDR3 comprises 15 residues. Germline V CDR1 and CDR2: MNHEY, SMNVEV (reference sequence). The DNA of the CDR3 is TGTGCCAGCAGTCCCGGACAGGGTATGAATCAGCCCCAGCATTTT. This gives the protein CASSPGQGMNQPQHF.

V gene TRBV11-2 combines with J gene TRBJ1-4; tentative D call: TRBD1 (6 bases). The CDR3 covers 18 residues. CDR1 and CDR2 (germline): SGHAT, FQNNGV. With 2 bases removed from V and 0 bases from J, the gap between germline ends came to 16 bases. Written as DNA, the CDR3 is TGTGCCAGCAGCTTATCGTCGACAGGTCCTTCAACTAATGAAAAACTGTTTTTT. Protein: CASSLSSTGPSTNEKLFF.

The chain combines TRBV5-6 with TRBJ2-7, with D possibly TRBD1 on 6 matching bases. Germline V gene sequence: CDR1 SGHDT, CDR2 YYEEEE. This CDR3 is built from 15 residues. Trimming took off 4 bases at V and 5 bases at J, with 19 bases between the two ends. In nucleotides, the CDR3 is TGTGCCAGCAGCGTACAAGACAGGACCCGGGACGAGCAGTACTTC. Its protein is CASSVQDRTRDEQYF.

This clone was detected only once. The CDR3 DNA reads as TGTGCCAGCAGACAGGGGACGGGGGCCAACGTCCTGACTTTC. Amino acids: CASRQGTGANVLTF. The gene calls are TRBV6-5 and TRBJ2-6, with TRBD1 identical over 7 bases. The CDR3 contains 14 residues. The J segment lost 4 bases and the V segment lost 6 bases, leaving 3 bases of the junction unmatched. The germline V gene has CDR1 MNHEY and CDR2 SVGAGI.

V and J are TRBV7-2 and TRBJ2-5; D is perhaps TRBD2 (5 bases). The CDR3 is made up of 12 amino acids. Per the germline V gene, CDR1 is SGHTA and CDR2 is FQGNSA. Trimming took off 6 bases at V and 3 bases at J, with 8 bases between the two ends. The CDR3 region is CASRRAEETQYF. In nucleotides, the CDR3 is TGTGCCAGCAGGAGGGCCGAAGAGACCCAGTACTTC.

CDR3 sequence: CASSESAGSQETQYF. DNA of the CDR3: TGTGCCAGCAGCGAATCTGCAGGTTCACAAGAGACCCAGTACTTC. The V and J genes are TRBV5-4 and TRBJ2-5; D is unresolved. Trimming stripped 4 bases from V and 2 bases from J, with 15 bases between. Germline values: CDR1 SGHNT, CDR2 YYREEE (reference sequence). This CDR3 spans 15 amino acids.

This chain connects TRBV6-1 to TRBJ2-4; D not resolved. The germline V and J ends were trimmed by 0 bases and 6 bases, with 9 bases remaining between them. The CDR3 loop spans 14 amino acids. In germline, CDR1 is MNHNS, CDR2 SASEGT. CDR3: CASSEALDLNIQYF. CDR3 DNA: TGTGCCAGCAGTGAAGCCCTAGATCTAAACATTCAGTACTTC.

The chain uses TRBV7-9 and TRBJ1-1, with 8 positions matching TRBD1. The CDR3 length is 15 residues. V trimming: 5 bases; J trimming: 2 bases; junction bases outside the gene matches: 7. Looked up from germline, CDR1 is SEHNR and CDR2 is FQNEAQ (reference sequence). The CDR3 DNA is TGTGCCAGCAGCGTAATACAGGGGGTAAACACTGAAGCTTTCTTT. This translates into CASSVIQGVNTEAFF.

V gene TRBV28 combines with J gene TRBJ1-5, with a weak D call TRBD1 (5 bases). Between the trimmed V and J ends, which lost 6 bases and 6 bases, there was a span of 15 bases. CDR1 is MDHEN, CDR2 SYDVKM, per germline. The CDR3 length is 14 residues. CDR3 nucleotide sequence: TGTGCCAGCAGAGCCGGGGGGACGGGTCAGCCCCAGCATTTT. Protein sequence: CASRAGGTGQPQHF.

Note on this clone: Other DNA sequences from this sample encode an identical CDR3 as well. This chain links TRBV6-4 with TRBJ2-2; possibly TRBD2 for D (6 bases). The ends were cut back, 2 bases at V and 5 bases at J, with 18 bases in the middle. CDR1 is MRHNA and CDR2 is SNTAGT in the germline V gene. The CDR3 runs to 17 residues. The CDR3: CASSDGGGSAETGELFF. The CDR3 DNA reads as TGTGCCAGCAGTGACGGGGGAGGATCAGCGGAGACCGGGGAGCTGTTTTTT.

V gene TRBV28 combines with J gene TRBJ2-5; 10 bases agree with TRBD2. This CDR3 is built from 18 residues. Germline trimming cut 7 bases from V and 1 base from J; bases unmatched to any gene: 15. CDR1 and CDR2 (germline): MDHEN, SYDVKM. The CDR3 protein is CASTFGWATSGAQETQYF. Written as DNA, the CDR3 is TGTGCCAGCACCTTCGGATGGGCTACTAGCGGGGCCCAAGAGACCCAGTACTTC.

As DNA, the CDR3 is TGCGCCAGCAGCCAAGATTGGCCAGGCGACAATTCACCCCTCCACTTT. Protein product: CASSQDWPGDNSPLHF. The rearrangement joins TRBV4-1 to TRBJ1-6; D is ambiguous. The V end was cut by 0 bases, the J end by 7 bases, with 13 bases between. The CDR3 sequence is 16 residues long. The germline V gene encodes CDR1 MGHRA and CDR2 YSYEKL.

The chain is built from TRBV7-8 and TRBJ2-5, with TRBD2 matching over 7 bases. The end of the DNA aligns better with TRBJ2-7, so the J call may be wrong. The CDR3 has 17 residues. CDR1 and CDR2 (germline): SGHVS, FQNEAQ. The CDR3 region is CASSFGMTSRPPYEQYF. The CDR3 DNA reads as TGTGCCAGCAGCTTTGGCATGACTAGCAGGCCCCCCTACGAGCAGTACTTC.

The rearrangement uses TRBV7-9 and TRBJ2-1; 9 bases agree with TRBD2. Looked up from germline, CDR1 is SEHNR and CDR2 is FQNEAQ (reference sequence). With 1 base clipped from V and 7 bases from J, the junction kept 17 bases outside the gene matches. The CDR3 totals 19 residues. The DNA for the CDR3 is TGTGCCAGCAGCTTAGTAGTGATTAGGGGACTAGCCCACTTGAATGAGCAGTTCTTC. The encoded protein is CASSLVVIRGLAHLNEQFF.

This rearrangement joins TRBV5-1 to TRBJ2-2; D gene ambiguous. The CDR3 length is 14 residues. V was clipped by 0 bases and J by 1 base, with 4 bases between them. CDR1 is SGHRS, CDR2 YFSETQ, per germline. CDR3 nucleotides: TGCGCCAGCAGCTTGGGTCAGAACACCGGGGAGCTGTTTTTT. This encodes CASSLGQNTGELFF.

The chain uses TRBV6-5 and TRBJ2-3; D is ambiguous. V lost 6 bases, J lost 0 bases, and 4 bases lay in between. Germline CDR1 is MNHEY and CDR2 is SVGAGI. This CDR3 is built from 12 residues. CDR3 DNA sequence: TGTGCCAGCAGAACTAGCACAGATACGCAGTATTTT. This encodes CASRTSTDTQYF.

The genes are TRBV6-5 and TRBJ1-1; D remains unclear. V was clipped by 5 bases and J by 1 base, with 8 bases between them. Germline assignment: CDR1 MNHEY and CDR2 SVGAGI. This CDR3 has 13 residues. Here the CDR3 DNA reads TGTGCCAGCAGTCGAGAGTCGAACACTGAAGCTTTCTTT. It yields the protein CASSRESNTEAFF.

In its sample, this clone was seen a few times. The CDR3 DNA is TGTGCCTGGAGTGTATGGGCGGGGAATGGCTACACCTTC. It yields the protein CAWSVWAGNGYTF. This rearrangement joins TRBV30 to TRBJ1-2; D not resolved. With 0 bases removed from V and 6 bases from J, the gap between germline ends came to 11 bases. CDR3 size: 13 residues. CDR1 GTSNPN and CDR2 SVGIG come from the germline V gene (reference sequence).

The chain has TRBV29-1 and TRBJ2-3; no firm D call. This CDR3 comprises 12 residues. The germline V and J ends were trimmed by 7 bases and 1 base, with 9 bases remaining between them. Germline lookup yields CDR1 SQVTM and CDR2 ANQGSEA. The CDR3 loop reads CSAGWGTDTQYF. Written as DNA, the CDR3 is TGCAGCGCCGGGTGGGGCACAGATACGCAGTATTTT.

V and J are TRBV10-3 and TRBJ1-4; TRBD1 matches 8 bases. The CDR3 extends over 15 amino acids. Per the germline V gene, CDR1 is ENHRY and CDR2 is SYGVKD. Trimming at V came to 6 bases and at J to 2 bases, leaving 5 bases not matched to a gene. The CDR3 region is CAIRDSGGTNEKLFF. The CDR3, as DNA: TGTGCCATCAGGGACTCAGGGGGCACTAATGAAAAACTGTTTTTT.

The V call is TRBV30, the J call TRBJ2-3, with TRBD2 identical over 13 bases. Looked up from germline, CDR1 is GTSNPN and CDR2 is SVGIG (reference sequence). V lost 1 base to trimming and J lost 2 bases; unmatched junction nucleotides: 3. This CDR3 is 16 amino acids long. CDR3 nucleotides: TGTGCCTGGAGTGAGGGACTAGCGGGATCCACAGATACGCAGTATTTT. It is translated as CAWSEGLAGSTDTQYF.